The 12 T cell receptor beta chains reported below all come from one sample, sequenced in a study of blood T cells in healthy people across ages. Together with a sample-barcoded 5' primer, a J-beta primer mix was included in a second PCR lasting roughly 6 to 12 cycles. Each CDR3 protein gets one entry after TCRdb re-called the 5' RACE reads with MiXCR. This table holds 1 million or so distinct CDR3 sequences, less than 25% found once. These records were also assigned to another study, of T cells of mothers and their children.

Material for sequencing was blood. The receptors were sampled from a girl aged 2 to 9 in good health.

The V gene is TRBV4-1, the J gene TRBJ1-5; no clear D gene. The V gene's germline CDR1 is MGHRA and CDR2 YSYEKL. V shed 0 bases and J shed 1 base, with 7 bases lying between them. This CDR3 has 15 residues. The CDR3 spells CASSQDGGSNQPQHF. DNA of the CDR3: TGCGCCAGCAGCCAAGATGGAGGAAGCAATCAGCCCCAGCATTTT.

The chain employs TRBV20-1 and TRBJ2-6; D remains unclear. The V gene lost 3 bases and the J gene lost 0 bases, with 6 bases spanning the gap. Germline V gene sequence: CDR1 DFQATT, CDR2 SNEGSKA (reference sequence). The CDR3 is 14 amino acids. CDR3 DNA sequence: TGCAGTGCTAGCGAAGTCTCTGGGGCCAACGTCCTGACTTTC. Translation gives CSASEVSGANVLTF.

The chain uses TRBV5-8 and TRBJ2-1; D unclear. V lost 4 bases to trimming and J lost 3 bases, with 11 bases between them. Germline lookup yields CDR1 SGHTS and CDR2 YDEGEE. The length of the CDR3 is 14 residues. CDR3 bases: TGTGCCAGCAGCCTGTCTGACATCTACAATGAGCAGTTCTTC. As protein: CASSLSDIYNEQFF.

The chain combines TRBV29-1 with TRBJ2-3; D is unresolved. CDR3 length equals 18 residues. Germline V gene lookup returns CDR1 SQVTM and CDR2 ANQGSEA. V was shortened by 6 bases and J by 2 bases, with 27 bases between the two germline ends. The CDR3 region is CSVTPGSALPFYTDTQYF. The CDR3 DNA reads as TGCAGCGTCACACCCGGGTCAGCTCTTCCTTTTTACACAGATACGCAGTATTTT.

The chain has TRBV13 and TRBJ2-6, with D possibly being TRBD1 (5 bases). The CDR3 covers 16 residues. CDR1 PRHDT and CDR2 FYEKMQ come from the germline V gene (reference sequence). V lost 8 bases to trimming and J lost 0 bases, with 14 bases between them. As DNA, the CDR3 is TGTGCCAGCGGGGCCCTCGGCCACTCTGGGGCCAACGTCCTGACTTTC. This gives the protein CASGALGHSGANVLTF.

This chain joins TRBV15 and TRBJ2-3; tentatively, D is TRBD1 or TRBD2 (5 bases each). The CDR3 contains 15 residues. Trimming cost V 0 bases and J 4 bases, with 11 bases left between them. Germline CDR1 reads LNHNV; CDR2 reads YYDKDF (reference sequence). In DNA, the CDR3 is TGTGCCACCAGCAGAGATGGGACGATCCCAGATACGCAGTATTTT. Translating gives CATSRDGTIPDTQYF.

This clonotype occurred a few times. The chain links TRBV5-1 to TRBJ1-2; D unresolved. This CDR3 is 14 amino acids long. V shed 0 bases and J shed 4 bases, with 10 bases lying between them. The germline V gene encodes CDR1 SGHRS and CDR2 YFSETQ. CDR3 sequence reads: CASSLDVSSYGYTF. CDR3 DNA: TGCGCCAGCAGCTTGGACGTGTCCTCCTATGGCTACACCTTC.

This clonotype was counted a few times. At one end the junction does not follow the germline gene, possibly because of a read error. V is TRBV29-1 and J is TRBJ2-5; D is undetermined. The V gene's germline CDR1 is SQVTM and CDR2 ANQGSEA. This CDR3 has 13 amino acids. CDR3 loop: CSVEDDIGRAQNF. In nucleotides, the CDR3 is TGCAGCGTTGAAGATGACATTGGGCGAGCCCAGAACTTC.

V and J are TRBV6-1 and TRBJ2-2, with 9 nucleotides matching TRBD2. V was clipped by 1 base and J by 5 bases; unmatched bases: 5. Germline CDR1 MNHNS, CDR2 SASEGT. The CDR3 has 16 residues. The CDR3 region has the DNA TGTGCCAGCAGTGAAGGGCCAGCGGGAGGAACCGGGGAGCTGTTTTTT. This sequence encodes CASSEGPAGGTGELFF.

This clonotype appeared a few times. The chain couples TRBV5-1 to TRBJ2-5, with D tentatively TRBD2 (5 bases). V dropped 2 bases and J dropped 2 bases, with 10 bases sitting between them. The CDR3 totals 14 residues. Germline assignment: CDR1 SGHRS and CDR2 YFSETQ. The CDR3 spells CASSFLKRQETQYF. CDR3 nucleotide sequence: TGCGCCAGCAGCTTTCTCAAGCGGCAAGAGACCCAGTACTTC.

V is TRBV7-2 and J is TRBJ1-4; D is possibly TRBD1 (5 bases). CDR1 is SGHTA and CDR2 is FQGNSA in the germline V gene. V was shortened by 3 bases and J by 7 bases, with 12 bases between the two germline ends. The CDR3 spans 14 residues. The CDR3 DNA reads as TGTGCCAGCAGCTTTCAAGGGGCGGGTGAAAAACTGTTTTTT. Residues: CASSFQGAGEKLFF.

This clonotype is medium-sized in the sample. The rearrangement uses TRBV20-1 and TRBJ2-5; TRBD2 is a possible D gene (5 bases). With 0 bases removed from V and 3 bases from J, the gap between germline ends came to 17 bases. From germline, CDR1 is DFQATT and CDR2 SNEGSKA (reference sequence). The length of the CDR3 is 16 residues. The DNA of the CDR3 is TGCAGTGCTAGAGAAAGTCTGGCAGGACTTGAAGAGACCCAGTACTTC. As protein: CSARESLAGLEETQYF.